These 18 T cell receptor beta chains came from one sample sequenced in a study of CD8+ T cells in alopecia areata (dated by TCRdb to the late 2010s). The library was produced with the immunoSEQ multiplex PCR assay. RNA was extracted from all samples and reverse transcribed into cDNA as template for TCR sequencing. TCRdb re-hosts the immuneACCESS table, in-frame sequences only. Its copies lack some clones; in the studies checked, an unresolved V gene accounts for under half of them, and the cause for the rest is not known. Across this sample there are 100,000 to 150,000 clones, with approximately 49% seen only once. The biggest ten clones account for under 20% of the sample. Per the publication, the time point label means: baseline before oral tofacitinib. This sample comprised CD8+ T cells sorted from blood, obtained at week 0. These receptor sequences come from a human donor with alopecia areata.

This clone was recorded once. The rearrangement uses TRBV27 and TRBJ1-1, with 9 bases aligning to TRBD1. V trimming: 5 bases; J trimming: 3 bases; junction bases outside the gene matches: 7. From germline, CDR1 is MNHEY and CDR2 SMNVEV (reference sequence). This CDR3 is built from 15 residues. The CDR3 region is CASSVGTGLYTEAFF. The CDR3, as DNA: TGTGCCAGCAGTGTCGGGACAGGGCTGTACACTGAAGCTTTCTTT.

The rearrangement uses TRBV29-1 and TRBJ1-2, with D unclear. V was pared by 1 base and J by 7 bases, with 16 bases between. The germline V gene encodes CDR1 SQVTM and CDR2 ANQGSEA. This CDR3 is built from 14 residues. As DNA, the CDR3 is TGCAGCGTTGAAGGGACTCCCCTTCGCGGTGGCTACACCTTC. Translating it yields CSVEGTPLRGGYTF.

The sample holds a few counts of this clone. CDR3 amino acids: CASSLHPGRSNYGYTF. For the CDR3, the DNA is TGTGCCAGCAGCTTACACCCGGGACGGTCTAACTATGGCTACACCTTC. The chain recombines TRBV13 with TRBJ1-2; tentatively, D is TRBD1 (5 bases). CDR3 size: 16 residues. Germline V gene sequence: CDR1 PRHDT, CDR2 FYEKMQ (reference sequence). Trimming cost V 2 bases and J 0 bases, with 13 bases left between them.

Here the CDR3 DNA reads TGCAGCGTGGGCGGGCAGGGGAGTACGTTGGCAGATACGCAGTATTTT. Translating gives CSVGGQGSTLADTQYF. The V call is TRBV29-1, the J call TRBJ2-3, with D tentatively TRBD1 (6 bases). The CDR3 is 16 residues long. The germline gives CDR1 SQVTM, CDR2 ANQGSEA. The V and J ends lost 6 bases and 4 bases respectively, with 23 bases between them.

V gene TRBV29-1 combines with J gene TRBJ1-1; TRBD1 aligns across 9 bases. The CDR3 has 15 amino acids. CDR1 is SQVTM, CDR2 ANQGSEA, per germline. The V segment lost 3 bases and the J segment 1 base; nucleotides outside the gene matches: 6. The CDR3 sequence is CSVDILDRGNTEAFF. CDR3 nucleotide sequence: TGCAGCGTTGATATTCTGGACAGGGGGAACACTGAAGCTTTCTTT.

This clone was recorded a few times. The V gene is TRBV5-1, the J gene TRBJ2-3; no reliable D call. V was shortened by 6 bases and J by 3 bases, with 11 bases between the two germline ends. CDR3 length equals 13 residues. Looked up from germline, CDR1 is SGHRS and CDR2 is YFSETQ. As DNA, the CDR3 is TGCGCCAGCAATGAGGTCGGAACAGATACGCAGTATTTT. Translation: CASNEVGTDTQYF.

The CDR3 is CASSQDDGENTEAFF. CDR3 nucleotides: TGTGCCAGCAGCCAAGATGACGGGGAGAACACTGAAGCTTTCTTT. The V call is TRBV4-2, the J call TRBJ1-1; D unclear. This CDR3 comprises 15 residues. Germline values: CDR1 LGHNA, CDR2 YNFKEQ. The V end lost 0 bases, the J end lost 1 base, and 9 bases lay between the germline ends.

V and J are TRBV19 and TRBJ1-5; D is uncertain. Trimming cost V 3 bases and J 7 bases, with 19 bases left between them. Germline V CDR1 and CDR2: LNHDA, SQIVND (reference sequence). There are 16 residues in the CDR3. CDR3 sequence reads: CASSMSGQEYMQPQHF. CDR3 coding DNA: TGTGCCAGTAGTATGTCCGGCCAGGAGTATATGCAGCCCCAGCATTTT.

This clone was counted between two and nine times. The J gene is TRBJ1-1, the V gene TRBV19; D unresolved. Germline CDR1 is LNHDA and CDR2 is SQIVND (reference sequence). There are 13 residues in the CDR3. V was trimmed by 5 bases and J by 6 bases, leaving 13 bases between them. Written as DNA, the CDR3 is TGTGCCAGTAGTTCCCGGCAGTTCCCTGAAGCTTTCTTT. This translates into CASSSRQFPEAFF. The full variable domain, rest sourced from reference TRBV19 and TRBJ1-1, is DGGITQSPKYLFRKEGQNVTLSCEQNLNHDAMYWYRQDPGQGLRLIYYSQIVNDFQKGDIAEGYSVSREKKESFPLTVTSAQKNPTAFYLCASSSRQFPEAFFGQGTRLTVV.

This clone was observed many times. The rearrangement uses TRBV27 and TRBJ1-5; D gene uncertain. Germline CDR1 and CDR2: MNHEY and SMNVEV (reference sequence). The germline V and J ends were trimmed by 2 bases and 0 bases, with 8 bases remaining between them. The CDR3 is 15 residues long. This CDR3 is CASSLRGNSNQPQHF. The DNA of the CDR3 is TGTGCCAGCAGTTTAAGAGGGAATAGCAATCAGCCCCAGCATTTT.

The chain has TRBV25-1 and TRBJ2-5, with a possible D match to TRBD1 (5 bases). The germline gives CDR1 MGHDK, CDR2 SYGVNS. The ends were cut back, 6 bases at V and 0 bases at J, with 11 bases in the middle. CDR3 length: 14 amino acids. CDR3 in DNA: TGTGCCAGCAGGGACCAGACAGACCAAGAGACCCAGTACTTC. Translating it yields CASRDQTDQETQYF.

This sequence joins TRBV30 and TRBJ1-2, with unresolved D. V lost 5 bases and J lost 2, with 6 bases in between. This CDR3 is 11 amino acids long. From germline, CDR1 is GTSNPN and CDR2 SVGIG (reference sequence). Written as DNA, the CDR3 is TGTGCCTGGGAGGGAAACTATGGCTACACCTTC. Its protein product is CAWEGNYGYTF.

This clone was observed a few times. A clone one base away is much larger, so this may be a read error. This chain links TRBV6-4 with TRBJ2-5; 13 bases match TRBD2. CDR1 is MRHNA and CDR2 is SNTAGT in the germline V gene. The CDR3 is 15 amino acids. The V and J ends lost 3 bases and 2 bases, in that order; junction bases with no gene match: 0. The CDR3 reads CASSELAGGQETQYF. The CDR3, as DNA: TGTGCCAGCAGTGAACTAGCGGGGGGGCAAGAGACCCAGTACTTC.

This chain joins TRBV30 and TRBJ1-1, with D unclear. V was clipped by 4 bases and J by 0 bases, with 6 bases between them. The CDR3 is 12 residues long. In germline, CDR1 is GTSNPN, CDR2 SVGIG (reference sequence). Here the CDR3 DNA reads TGTGCCTGGAACGCAATGAACACTGAAGCTTTCTTT. Translating gives CAWNAMNTEAFF.

V gene TRBV6-5 combines with J gene TRBJ2-5; D is unresolved. V dropped 6 bases and J dropped 1 base, with 6 bases sitting between them. This CDR3 contains 12 residues. Germline V gene lookup returns CDR1 MNHEY and CDR2 SVGAGI. CDR3 sequence: CASSSLQETQYF. As DNA, the CDR3 is TGTGCCAGCAGCAGCCTCCAAGAGACCCAGTACTTC.

This clone was counted only a few times. The chain recombines TRBV7-3 with TRBJ1-2; D perhaps matches TRBD1 (6 bases). The CDR3 length is 14 residues. Trimming left V 9 bases short and J 8 bases short, with 22 bases between. Germline CDR1 reads SGHTA; CDR2 reads FQGTGA. CDR3 DNA sequence: TGTGCCAGTGGGCCCGGGGGCGCCGGGCAGGGCTACACCTTC. This gives the protein CASGPGGAGQGYTF. Looking up the rest from reference TRBV7-3 and TRBJ1-2 gives the full variable domain: GAGVSQTPSNKVTEKGKYVELRCDPISGHTALYWYRQSLGQGPEFLIYFQGTGAADDSGLPNDRFFAVRPEGSVSTLKIQRTERGDSAVYLCASGPGGAGQGYTFGSGTRLTVV.

CDR3 residues: CASSPGTDYGYTF. The CDR3 DNA reads TGTGCCAGCAGCCCGGGGACAGACTATGGCTACACCTTC. The chain combines TRBV7-3 with TRBJ1-2, with 7 bases matching TRBD1. CDR1 and CDR2 (germline): SGHTA, FQGTGA. This CDR3 is built from 13 residues. V lost 5 bases to trimming and J lost 3 bases; unmatched junction nucleotides: 3.

The V call is TRBV10-2, the J call TRBJ2-1; TRBD2 matches at 11 bases. J gave up 3 bases and V 8 bases, and 6 bases lay outside the gene matches. The germline gives CDR1 WSHSY, CDR2 SAAADI. The CDR3 has 15 residues. DNA of the CDR3: TGCGCCAGCTCCCTAGCGGGGGGAAACTACAATGAGCAGTTCTTC. The encoded protein is CASSLAGGNYNEQFF.